This paragraph covers one T cell receptor beta chain sequence. Germline V lookup: CDR1 SGHTA, CDR2 FQGNSA. The CDR3 loop spans 18 amino acids. Trimming shortened V by 2 bases and J by 0 bases, and 14 bases separated the two germline ends. The sample comes from a study of shared T cell receptors in the human thymus. Sequencing used immunoSEQ multiplex PCR; TCRdb keeps in-frame clones, though not all of them. Here the sample spans approximately 730,000 clones, 75% to 90% being singletons. These data were also reused for a study on human thymus T cells. As that report states: Corrective heart surgery yielded the resections from which the thymus tissue came. Seemingly biased V and J gene usage marked thymic and blood repertoires. Related research found strongly overlapping thymic repertoires in unrelated individuals.

The chain links TRBV7-2 to TRBJ2-6; TRBD1 is a possible D gene (5 bases). The receptor was isolated from a girl under three years old with a congenital heart defect. Sequencing was carried out using thymocytes. Here the CDR3 DNA reads TGTGCCAGCAGCTTAAGAGTTCCCAGGGCCTCTGGGGCCAACGTCCTGACTTTC. Translated: CASSLRVPRASGANVLTF.